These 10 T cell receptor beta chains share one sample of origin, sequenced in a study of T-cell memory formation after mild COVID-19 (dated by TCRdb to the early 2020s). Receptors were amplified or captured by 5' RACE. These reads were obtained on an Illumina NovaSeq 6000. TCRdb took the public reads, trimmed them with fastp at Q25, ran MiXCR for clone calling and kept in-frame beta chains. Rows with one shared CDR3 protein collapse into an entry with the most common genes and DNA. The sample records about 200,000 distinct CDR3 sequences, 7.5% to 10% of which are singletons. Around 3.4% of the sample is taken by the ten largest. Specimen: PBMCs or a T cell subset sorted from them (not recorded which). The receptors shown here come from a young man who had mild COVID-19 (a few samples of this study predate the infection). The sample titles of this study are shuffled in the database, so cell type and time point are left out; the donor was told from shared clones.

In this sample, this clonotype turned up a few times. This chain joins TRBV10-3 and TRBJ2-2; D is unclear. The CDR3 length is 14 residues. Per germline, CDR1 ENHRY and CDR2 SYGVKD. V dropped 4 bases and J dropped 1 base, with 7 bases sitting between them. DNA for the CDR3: TGTGCCATCAGTGGCCCTAGGAACACCGGGGAGCTGTTTTTT. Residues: CAISGPRNTGELFF.

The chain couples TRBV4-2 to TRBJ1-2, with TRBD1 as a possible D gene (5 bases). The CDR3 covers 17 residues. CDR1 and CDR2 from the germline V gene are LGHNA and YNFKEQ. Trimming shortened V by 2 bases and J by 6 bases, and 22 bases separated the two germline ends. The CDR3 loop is CASSQLTRTPLSDGYTF. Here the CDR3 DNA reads TGTGCCAGCAGCCAATTAACCCGGACACCATTATCGGATGGCTACACCTTC.

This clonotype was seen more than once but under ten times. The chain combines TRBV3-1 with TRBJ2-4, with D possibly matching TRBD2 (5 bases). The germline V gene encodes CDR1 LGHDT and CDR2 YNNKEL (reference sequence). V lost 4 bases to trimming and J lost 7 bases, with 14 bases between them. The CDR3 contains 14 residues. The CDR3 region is CASSPWGGENIQYF. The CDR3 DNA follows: TGTGCCAGCAGCCCCTGGGGTGGGGAGAACATTCAGTACTTC.

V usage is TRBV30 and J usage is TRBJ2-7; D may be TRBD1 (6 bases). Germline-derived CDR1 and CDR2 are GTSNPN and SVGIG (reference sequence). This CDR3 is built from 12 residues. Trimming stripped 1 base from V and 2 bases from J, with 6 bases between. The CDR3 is CAWSGTAYEQYF. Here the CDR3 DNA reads TGTGCCTGGAGTGGGACAGCCTACGAGCAGTACTTC.

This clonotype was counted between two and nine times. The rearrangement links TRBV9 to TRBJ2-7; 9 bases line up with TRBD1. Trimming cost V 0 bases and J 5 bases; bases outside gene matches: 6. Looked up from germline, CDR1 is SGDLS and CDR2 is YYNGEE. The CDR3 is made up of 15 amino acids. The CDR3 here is CASSVVGTGFDEQYF. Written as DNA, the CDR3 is TGTGCCAGCAGCGTAGTGGGGACAGGGTTCGACGAGCAGTACTTC.

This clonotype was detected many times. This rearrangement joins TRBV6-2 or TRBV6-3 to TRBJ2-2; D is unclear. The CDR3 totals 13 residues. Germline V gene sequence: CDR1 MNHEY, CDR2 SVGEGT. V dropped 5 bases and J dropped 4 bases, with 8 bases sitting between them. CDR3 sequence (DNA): TGTGCCAGCAGTCCTGAATTCACCGGGGAGCTGTTTTTT. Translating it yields CASSPEFTGELFF.

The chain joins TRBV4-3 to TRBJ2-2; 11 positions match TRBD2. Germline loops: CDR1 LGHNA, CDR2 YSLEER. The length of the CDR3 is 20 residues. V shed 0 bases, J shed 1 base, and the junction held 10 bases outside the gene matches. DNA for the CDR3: TGCGCCAGCAGCCAAGAGGCGGCGCTAGCGGGGGGAATGAACACCGGGGAGCTGTTTTTT. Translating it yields CASSQEAALAGGMNTGELFF.

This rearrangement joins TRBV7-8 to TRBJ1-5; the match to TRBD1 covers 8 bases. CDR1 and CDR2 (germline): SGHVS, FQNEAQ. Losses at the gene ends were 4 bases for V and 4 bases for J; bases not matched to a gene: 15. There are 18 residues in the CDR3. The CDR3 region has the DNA TGTGCCAGCAGCTCTAGACAGGGGAGTTTAATGGAGAATCAGCCCCAGCATTTT. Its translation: CASSSRQGSLMENQPQHF.

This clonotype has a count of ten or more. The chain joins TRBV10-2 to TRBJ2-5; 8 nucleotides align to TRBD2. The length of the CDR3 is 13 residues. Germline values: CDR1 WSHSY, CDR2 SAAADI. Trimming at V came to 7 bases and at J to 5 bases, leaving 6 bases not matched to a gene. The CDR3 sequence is CASKVGGAETQYF. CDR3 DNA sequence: TGCGCCAGCAAAGTCGGGGGGGCGGAGACCCAGTACTTC.

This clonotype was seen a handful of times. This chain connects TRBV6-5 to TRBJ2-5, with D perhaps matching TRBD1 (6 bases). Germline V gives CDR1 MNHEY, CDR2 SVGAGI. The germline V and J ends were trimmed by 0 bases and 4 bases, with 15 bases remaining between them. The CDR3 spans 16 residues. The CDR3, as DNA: TGTGCCAGCAGTTACTCAACCGGGGACAATGGAGAGACCCAGTACTTC. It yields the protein CASSYSTGDNGETQYF.